This entry describes one T cell receptor beta chain. What it binds is unknown. This specimen comes from a study of cytomegalovirus exposure and HLA in healthy donors. Study as a whole: Previous work identified 100 million or so unique TCR beta sequences from 150 million to 200 million T cells. Of all 400 or so donors who were genotyped, 70% to 85% belonged to the Caucasian-associated ancestry cluster. Study conclusions and caveats: In an earlier analysis, most TCR beta V segments were productive about 87% or about 30% of the time.

The germline V gene has CDR1 LGHNA and CDR2 YNFKEQ. CDR3 size: 12 residues. With 6 bases removed from V and 1 base from J, the gap between germline ends came to 6 bases. The PCR contained 60 Vbeta and 13 Jbeta primers. TCRdb's table, derived via immunoSEQ multiplex PCR, lists solely in-frame clones and lacks some. The table records fewer than 150,000 clones, roughly 80% of them present only once. This chain links TRBV4-2 with TRBJ1-1; D gene ambiguous. Material: PBMCs. The receptor was isolated from a man aged 45-60 years in good health and CMV-seronegative. Here the CDR3 reads CASSRQNTEAFF. The DNA of the CDR3 is TGTGCCAGCAGTCGACAGAACACTGAAGCTTTCTTT.